Here is one T cell receptor beta chain with its context. Its target is not known. This sample stems from a study of T and B cells in COVID-19 patients. Overall study: Peripheral blood came from COVID-19 patients with active infection or after recovery.

V lost 10 bases, J lost 7 bases, and 10 bases stayed unmatched. Germline V gene sequence: CDR1 MNHEY, CDR2 SVGAGI. The CDR3 has 14 residues. Multiplex PCR with BIOMED2 TRB-A/B primer pools amplified TRB rearrangements. TCRdb re-called the multiplex PCR reads through MiXCR, storing one row per CDR3 protein. The table has several thousand distinct CDR3 sequences, over 30% seen once. TRB was amplified from around 250-500 ng of blood genomic DNA. Study-level points and caveats: Clonality of TRB repertoires was high in active COVID-19; recovery brought above-healthy diversity and richness.

The chain combines TRBV6-5 with TRBJ2-1, with 10 bases identical to TRBD2. The sample taken for sequencing was blood. This receptor was identified in a human donor with active COVID-19. CDR3 amino acids: CATRTAGGRNEQFF. In DNA form, the CDR3 reads TGTGCCACCCGCACAGCGGGAGGGCGGAATGAGCAGTTCTTC.